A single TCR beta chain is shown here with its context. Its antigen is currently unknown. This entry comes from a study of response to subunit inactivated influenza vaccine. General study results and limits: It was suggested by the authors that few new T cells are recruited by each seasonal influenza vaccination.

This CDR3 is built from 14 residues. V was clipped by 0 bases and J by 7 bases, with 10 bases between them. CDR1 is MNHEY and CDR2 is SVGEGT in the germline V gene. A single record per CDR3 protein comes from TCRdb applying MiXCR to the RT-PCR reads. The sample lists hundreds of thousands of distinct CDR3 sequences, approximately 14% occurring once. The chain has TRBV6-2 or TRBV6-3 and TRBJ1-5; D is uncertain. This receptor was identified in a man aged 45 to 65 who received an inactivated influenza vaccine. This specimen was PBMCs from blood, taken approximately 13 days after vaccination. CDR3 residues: CASSYSGTAQPQHF. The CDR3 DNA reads TGTGCCAGCAGTTACTCGGGAACAGCCCAGCCCCAGCATTTT.